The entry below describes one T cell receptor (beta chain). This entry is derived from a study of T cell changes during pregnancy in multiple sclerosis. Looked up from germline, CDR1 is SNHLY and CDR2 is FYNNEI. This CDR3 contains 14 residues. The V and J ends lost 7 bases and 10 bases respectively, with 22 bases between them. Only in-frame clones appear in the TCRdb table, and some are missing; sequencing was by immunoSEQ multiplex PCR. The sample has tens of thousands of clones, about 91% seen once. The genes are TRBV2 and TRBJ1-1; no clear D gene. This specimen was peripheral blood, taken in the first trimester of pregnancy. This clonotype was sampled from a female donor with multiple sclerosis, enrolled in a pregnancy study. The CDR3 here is CASTDPMEIPGAFF. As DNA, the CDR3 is TGTGCCAGCACCGATCCCATGGAAATTCCGGGAGCTTTCTTT. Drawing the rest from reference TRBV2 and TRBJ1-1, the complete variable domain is EPEVTQTPSHQVTQMGQEVILRCVPISNHLYFYWYRQILGQKVEFLVSFYNNEISEKSEIFDDQFSVERPDGSNFTLKIRSTKLEDSAMYFCASTDPMEIPGAFFGQGTRLTVV.